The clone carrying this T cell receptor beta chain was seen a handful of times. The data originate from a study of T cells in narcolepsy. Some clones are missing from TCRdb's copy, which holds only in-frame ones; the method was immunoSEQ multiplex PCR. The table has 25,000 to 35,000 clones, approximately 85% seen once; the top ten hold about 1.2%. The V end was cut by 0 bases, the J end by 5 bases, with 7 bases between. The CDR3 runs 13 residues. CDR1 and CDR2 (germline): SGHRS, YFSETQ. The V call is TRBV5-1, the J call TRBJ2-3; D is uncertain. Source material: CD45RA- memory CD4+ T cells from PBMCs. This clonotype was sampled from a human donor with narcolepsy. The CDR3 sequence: CASSLGFGDTQYF. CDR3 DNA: TGCGCCAGCAGCTTGGGGTTCGGAGATACGCAGTATTTT.